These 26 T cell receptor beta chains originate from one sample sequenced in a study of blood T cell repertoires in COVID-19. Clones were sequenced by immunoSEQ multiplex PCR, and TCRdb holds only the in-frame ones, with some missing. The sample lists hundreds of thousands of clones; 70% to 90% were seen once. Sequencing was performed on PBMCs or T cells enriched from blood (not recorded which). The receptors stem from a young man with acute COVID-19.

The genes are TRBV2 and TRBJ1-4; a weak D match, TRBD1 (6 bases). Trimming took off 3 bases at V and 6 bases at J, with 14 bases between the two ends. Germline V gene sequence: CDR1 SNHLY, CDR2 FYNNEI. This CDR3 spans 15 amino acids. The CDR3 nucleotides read TGTGCCAGCAGTGATCTTACAGGGTGGGATGAAAAACTGTTTTTT. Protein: CASSDLTGWDEKLFF.

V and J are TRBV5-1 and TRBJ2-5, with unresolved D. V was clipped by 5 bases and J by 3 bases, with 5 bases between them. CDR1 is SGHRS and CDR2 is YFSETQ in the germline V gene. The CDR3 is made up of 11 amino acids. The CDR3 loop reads CASSLKETQYF. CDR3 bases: TGCGCCAGCAGTTTAAAAGAGACCCAGTACTTC.

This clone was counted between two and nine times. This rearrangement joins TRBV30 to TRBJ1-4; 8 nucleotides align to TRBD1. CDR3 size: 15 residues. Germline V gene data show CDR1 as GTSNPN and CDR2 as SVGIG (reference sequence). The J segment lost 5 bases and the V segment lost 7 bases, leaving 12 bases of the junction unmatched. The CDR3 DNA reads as TGTGCCTCGGACAGGGAAGGGGGTTCGAATGAAAAACTGTTTTTT. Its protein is CASDREGGSNEKLFF.

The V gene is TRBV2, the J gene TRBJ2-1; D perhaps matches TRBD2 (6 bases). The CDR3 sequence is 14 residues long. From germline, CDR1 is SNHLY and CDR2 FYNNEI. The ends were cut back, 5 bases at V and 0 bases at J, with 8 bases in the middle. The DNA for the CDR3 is TGTGCCAGCAGTCCCGGGGGCTCCTACAATGAGCAGTTCTTC. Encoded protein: CASSPGGSYNEQFF.

DNA of the CDR3: TGCGCCAGCAGCGCGGGACAGGGGGCGTGGGAGACCCAGTACTTC. Translated: CASSAGQGAWETQYF. V gene TRBV5-1 combines with J gene TRBJ2-5, with TRBD1 matching over 12 bases. CDR3 length: 15 amino acids. Germline trimming cut 4 bases from V and 5 bases from J; bases unmatched to any gene: 6. CDR1 is SGHRS and CDR2 is YFSETQ in the germline V gene.

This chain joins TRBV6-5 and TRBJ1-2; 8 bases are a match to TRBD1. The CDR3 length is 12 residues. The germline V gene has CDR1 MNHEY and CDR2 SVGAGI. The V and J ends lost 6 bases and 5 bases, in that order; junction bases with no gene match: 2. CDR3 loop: CASSTGGYGYTF. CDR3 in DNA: TGTGCCAGCAGCACAGGGGGTTATGGCTACACCTTC.

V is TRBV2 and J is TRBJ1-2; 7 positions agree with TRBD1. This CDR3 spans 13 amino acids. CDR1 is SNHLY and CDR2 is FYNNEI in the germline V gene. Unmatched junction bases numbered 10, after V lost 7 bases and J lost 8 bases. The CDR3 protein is CASTDRAFYGYTF. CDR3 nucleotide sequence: TGTGCCAGCACCGACAGGGCTTTCTACGGCTACACCTTC.

The CDR3 spells CASSLTGGEQYF. CDR3 nucleotides: TGTGCCAGCAGCTTAACCGGGGGCGAGCAGTACTTC. This chain links TRBV7-9 with TRBJ2-7, with TRBD2 as a possible D gene (6 bases). Deletions cut 2 bases from V and 6 bases from J, with 8 bases between. Germline CDR1 is SEHNR and CDR2 is FQNEAQ (reference sequence). This CDR3 has 12 residues.

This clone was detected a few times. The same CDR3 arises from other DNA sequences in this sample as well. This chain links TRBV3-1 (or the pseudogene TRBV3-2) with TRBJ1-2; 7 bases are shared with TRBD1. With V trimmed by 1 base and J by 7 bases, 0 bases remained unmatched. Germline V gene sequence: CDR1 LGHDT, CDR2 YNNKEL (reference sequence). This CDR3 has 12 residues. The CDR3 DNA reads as TGTGCCAGCAGCCAAGGGACAGGTGGCTACACCTTC. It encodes CASSQGTGGYTF.

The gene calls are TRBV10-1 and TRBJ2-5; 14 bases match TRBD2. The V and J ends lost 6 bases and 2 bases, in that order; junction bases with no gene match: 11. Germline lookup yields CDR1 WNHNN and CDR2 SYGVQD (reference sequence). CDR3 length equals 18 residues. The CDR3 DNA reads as TGCGCCAGCAGCCCCGAATGGACTAGCGGGGGGCGGCAAGAGACCCAGTACTTC. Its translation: CASSPEWTSGGRQETQYF.

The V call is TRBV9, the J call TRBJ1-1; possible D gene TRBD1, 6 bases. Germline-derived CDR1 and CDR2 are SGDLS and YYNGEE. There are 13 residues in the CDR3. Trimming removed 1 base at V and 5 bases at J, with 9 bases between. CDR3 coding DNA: TGTGCCAGCAGCGTAACAGGGAAAACTGAAGCTTTCTTT. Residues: CASSVTGKTEAFF.

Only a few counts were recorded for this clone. CDR3 nucleotides: TGTGCCAGCAGCCTAGGGGGGGCCGAGCAGTACTTC. Translated: CASSLGGAEQYF. The chain employs TRBV3-1 (or the pseudogene TRBV3-2) and TRBJ2-7, with D possibly being TRBD2 (7 bases). The V gene lost 4 bases and the J gene lost 6 bases, with 10 bases spanning the gap. The CDR3 covers 12 residues. Germline-derived CDR1 and CDR2 are LGHDT and YNNKEL (reference sequence).

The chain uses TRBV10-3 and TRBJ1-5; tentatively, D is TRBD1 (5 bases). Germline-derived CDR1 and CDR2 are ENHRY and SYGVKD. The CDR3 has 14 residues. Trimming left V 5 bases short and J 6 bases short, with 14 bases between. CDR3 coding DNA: TGTGCCATCAGTCCGGGGGAGGGAAGTCAGCCCCAGCATTTT. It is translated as CAISPGEGSQPQHF.

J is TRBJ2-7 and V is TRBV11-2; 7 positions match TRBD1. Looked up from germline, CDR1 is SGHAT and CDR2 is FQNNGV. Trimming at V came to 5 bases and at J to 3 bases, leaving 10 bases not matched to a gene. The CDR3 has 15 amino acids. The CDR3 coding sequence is TGTGCCAGCAGCCCAAGGGCAGGGGGAGACTACGAGCAGTACTTC. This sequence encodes CASSPRAGGDYEQYF.

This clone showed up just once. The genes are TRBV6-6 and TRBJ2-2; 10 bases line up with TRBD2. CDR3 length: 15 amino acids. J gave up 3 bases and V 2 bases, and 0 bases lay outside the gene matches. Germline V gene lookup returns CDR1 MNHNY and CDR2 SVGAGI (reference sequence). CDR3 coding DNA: TGTGCCAGCAGTTACCTAGCGGGGGACACCGGGGAGCTGTTTTTT. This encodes CASSYLAGDTGELFF.

The CDR3 coding sequence is TGTGCCAGCAGCTTGAGGAGGGGAAACTATGGCTACACCTTC. It specifies CASSLRRGNYGYTF. The chain joins TRBV5-6 to TRBJ1-2; possibly TRBD1 for D (5 bases). Trimming left V 1 base short and J 2 bases short, with 9 bases between. The CDR3 totals 14 residues. Germline V gene lookup returns CDR1 SGHDT and CDR2 YYEEEE.

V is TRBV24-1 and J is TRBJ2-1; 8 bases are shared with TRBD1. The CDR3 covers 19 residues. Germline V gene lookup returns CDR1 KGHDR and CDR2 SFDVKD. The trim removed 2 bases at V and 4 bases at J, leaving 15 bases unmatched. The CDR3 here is CATSDSTYRGVSPYNEQFF. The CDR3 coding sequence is TGTGCCACCAGTGATTCAACCTACAGGGGGGTTTCCCCGTACAATGAGCAGTTCTTC.

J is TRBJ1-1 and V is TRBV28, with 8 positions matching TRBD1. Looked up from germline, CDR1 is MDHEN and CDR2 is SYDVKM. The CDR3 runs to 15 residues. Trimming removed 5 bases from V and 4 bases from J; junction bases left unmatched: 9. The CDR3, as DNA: TGTGCCAGCAGTCCATGGACAGGGTTGGGCACTGAAGCTTTCTTT. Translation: CASSPWTGLGTEAFF.

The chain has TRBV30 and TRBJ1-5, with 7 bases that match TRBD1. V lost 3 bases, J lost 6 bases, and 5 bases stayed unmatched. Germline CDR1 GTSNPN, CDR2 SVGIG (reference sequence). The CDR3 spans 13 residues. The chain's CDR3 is CAWSLTGSQPQHF. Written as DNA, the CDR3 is TGTGCCTGGAGCTTGACAGGGAGTCAGCCCCAGCATTTT.

Here the CDR3 DNA reads TGTGCCAGCAGTTCTTCCGGGACAGGTAACACTGAAGCTTTCTTT. Amino acid sequence: CASSSSGTGNTEAFF. The chain carries TRBV6-5 and TRBJ1-1, with 8 nucleotides matching TRBD1. The CDR3 consists of 15 residues. The germline V gene has CDR1 MNHEY and CDR2 SVGAGI. After removal of 4 bases from V and 2 bases from J, the junction contained 6 bases not matched to a gene.

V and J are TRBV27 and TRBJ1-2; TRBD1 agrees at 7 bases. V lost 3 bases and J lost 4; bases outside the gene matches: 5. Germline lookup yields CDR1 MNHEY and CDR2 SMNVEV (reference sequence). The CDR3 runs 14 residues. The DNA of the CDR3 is TGTGCCAGCAGTTTGGCAGGGGGACTCTATGGCTACACCTTC. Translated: CASSLAGGLYGYTF.

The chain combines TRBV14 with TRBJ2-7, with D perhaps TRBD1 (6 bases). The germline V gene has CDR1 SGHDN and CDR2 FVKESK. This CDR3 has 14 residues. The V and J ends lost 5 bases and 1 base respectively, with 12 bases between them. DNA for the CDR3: TGTGCCAGCAGCGAGACCGGGACATCCTACGAGCAGTACTTC. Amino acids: CASSETGTSYEQYF.

The CDR3 here is CASLQGAGELFF. For the CDR3, the DNA is TGTGCCAGCCTTCAGGGGGCCGGGGAGCTGTTTTTT. This chain links TRBV6-5 with TRBJ2-2; TRBD1 aligns across 7 bases. CDR1 and CDR2 from the germline V gene are MNHEY and SVGAGI. V lost 8 bases to trimming and J lost 6 bases; unmatched junction nucleotides: 3. The CDR3 runs 12 residues.

CDR3 nucleotides: TGTGCCAGCAGCGACACCAGGGGAAGCACTGAAGCTTTCTTT. It specifies CASSDTRGSTEAFF. V usage is TRBV7-6 and J usage is TRBJ1-1; a weak D match, TRBD1 (6 bases). The CDR3 has 14 amino acids. The ends were cut back, 5 bases at V and 4 bases at J, with 14 bases in the middle. CDR1 and CDR2 (germline): SGHVS, FNYEAQ.

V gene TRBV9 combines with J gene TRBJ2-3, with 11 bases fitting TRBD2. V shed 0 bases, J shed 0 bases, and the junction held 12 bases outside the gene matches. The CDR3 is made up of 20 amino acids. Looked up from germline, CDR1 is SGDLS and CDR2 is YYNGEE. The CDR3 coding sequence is TGTGCCAGCAGCGTAGAGGTTAGCGGGGGGGCGTGGGCTAGCACAGATACGCAGTATTTT. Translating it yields CASSVEVSGGAWASTDTQYF. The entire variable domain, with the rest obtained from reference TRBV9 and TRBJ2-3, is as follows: DSGVTQTPKHLITATGQRVTLRCSPRSGDLSVYWYQQSLDQGLQFLIQYYNGEERAKGNILERFSAQQFPDLHSELNLSSLELGDSALYFCASSVEVSGGAWASTDTQYFGPGTRLTVL.

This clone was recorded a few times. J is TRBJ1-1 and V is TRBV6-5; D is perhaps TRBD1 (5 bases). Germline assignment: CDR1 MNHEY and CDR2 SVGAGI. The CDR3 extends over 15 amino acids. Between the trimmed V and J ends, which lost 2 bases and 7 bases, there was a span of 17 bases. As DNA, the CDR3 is TGTGCCAGCAGTTACAGTTCAGGGCCAATCCATGAAGCTTTCTTT. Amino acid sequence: CASSYSSGPIHEAFF.